This T cell receptor beta chain was sequenced during a study of blood T cell repertoires in COVID-19. As for the study in general: Both acute and convalescent COVID-19 samples were obtained from the United States, Italy and Spain.

People in the exposed group encountered a COVID-19 case within 2 weeks before entering the study. Original analysis: Counts of nucleated cells, estimated from reference gene primer amplification, were obtained. The method was immunoSEQ multiplex PCR; TCRdb's version includes in-frame clones alone and lacks a portion of them. The V and J calls and the clone size are those of that table, but D and trimming were determined from the DNA. The top ten hold roughly 15% of the sample, which has 200,000 to 250,000 clones, about 90% seen once. CDR1 and CDR2 from the germline V gene are LNHDA and SQIVND (reference sequence). V lost 5 bases, J lost 2 bases, and 13 bases lay in between. The CDR3 sequence is 14 residues long.

The rearrangement joins TRBV19 to TRBJ2-7, with D perhaps matching TRBD2 (5 bases). The source of this sequence is a man aged 30 to 45 who had been exposed to COVID-19. The sample taken for sequencing was PBMCs or T cells enriched from blood (not recorded which). CDR3 protein: CASSRGLGAYEQYF. Written as DNA, the CDR3 is TGTGCCAGTAGTCGAGGCCTCGGGGCCTACGAGCAGTACTTC.